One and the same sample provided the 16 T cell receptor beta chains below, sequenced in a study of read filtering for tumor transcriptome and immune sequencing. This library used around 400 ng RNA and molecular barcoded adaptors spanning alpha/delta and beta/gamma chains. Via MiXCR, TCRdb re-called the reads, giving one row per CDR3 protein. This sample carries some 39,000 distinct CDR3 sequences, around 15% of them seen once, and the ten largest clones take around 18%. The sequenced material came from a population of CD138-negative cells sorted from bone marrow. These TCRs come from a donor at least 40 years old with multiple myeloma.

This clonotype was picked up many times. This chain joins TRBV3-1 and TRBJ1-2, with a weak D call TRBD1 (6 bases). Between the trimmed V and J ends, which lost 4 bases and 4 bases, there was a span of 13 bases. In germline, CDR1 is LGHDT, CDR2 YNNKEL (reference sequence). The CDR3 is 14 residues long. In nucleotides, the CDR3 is TGTGCCAGCAGCCTAGGACAGCGAATCTATGGCTACACCTTC. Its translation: CASSLGQRIYGYTF.

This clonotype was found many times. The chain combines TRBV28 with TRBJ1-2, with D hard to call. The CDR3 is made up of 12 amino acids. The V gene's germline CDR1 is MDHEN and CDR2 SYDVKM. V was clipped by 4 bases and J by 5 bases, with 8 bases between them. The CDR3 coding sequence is TGTGCCAGCAGTTGGGGAGATTATGGCTACACCTTC. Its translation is CASSWGDYGYTF.

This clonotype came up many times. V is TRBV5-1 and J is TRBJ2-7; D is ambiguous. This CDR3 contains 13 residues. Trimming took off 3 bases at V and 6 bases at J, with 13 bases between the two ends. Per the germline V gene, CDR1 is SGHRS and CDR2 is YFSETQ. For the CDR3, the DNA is TGCGCCAGCAGCTCGATCCTATCCCTCGAGCAGTACTTC. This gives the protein CASSSILSLEQYF.

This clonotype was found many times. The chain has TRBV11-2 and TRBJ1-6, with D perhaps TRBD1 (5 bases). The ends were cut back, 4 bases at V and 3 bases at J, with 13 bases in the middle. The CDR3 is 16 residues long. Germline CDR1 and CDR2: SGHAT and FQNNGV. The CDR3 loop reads CASSSWGNSYNSPLHF. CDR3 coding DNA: TGTGCCAGCAGCTCCTGGGGCAACAGCTATAATTCACCCCTCCACTTT.

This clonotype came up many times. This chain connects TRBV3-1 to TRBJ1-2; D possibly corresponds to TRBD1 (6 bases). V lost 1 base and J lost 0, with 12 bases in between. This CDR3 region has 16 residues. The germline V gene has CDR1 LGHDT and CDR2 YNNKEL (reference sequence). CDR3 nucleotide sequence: TGTGCCAGCAGCCAAGCGGACAGACAAGCTAACTATGGCTACACCTTC. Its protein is CASSQADRQANYGYTF. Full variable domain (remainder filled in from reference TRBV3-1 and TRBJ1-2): DTAVSQTPKYLVTQMGNDKSIKCEQNLGHDTMYWYKQDSKKFLKIMFSYNNKELIINETVPNRFSPKSPDKAHLNLHINSLELGDSAVYFCASSQADRQANYGYTFGSGTRLTVV.

As DNA, the CDR3 is TGTGCCAGCAGTTCGACAGGCGGAGGTAATGAAAAACTGTTTTTT. This sequence encodes CASSSTGGGNEKLFF. The rearrangement uses TRBV27 and TRBJ1-4, with a possible D match to TRBD1 (6 bases). The germline V gene encodes CDR1 MNHEY and CDR2 SMNVEV (reference sequence). V shed 4 bases and J shed 4 bases, with 13 bases lying between them. This CDR3 comprises 15 residues.

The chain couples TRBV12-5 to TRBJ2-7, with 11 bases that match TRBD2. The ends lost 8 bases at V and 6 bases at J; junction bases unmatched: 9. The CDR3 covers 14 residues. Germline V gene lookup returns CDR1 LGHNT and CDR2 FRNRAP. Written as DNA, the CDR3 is TGTGCTAGTAGTCGTAGCGGGGGGGCTCGCGAGCAGTACTTC. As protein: CASSRSGGAREQYF.

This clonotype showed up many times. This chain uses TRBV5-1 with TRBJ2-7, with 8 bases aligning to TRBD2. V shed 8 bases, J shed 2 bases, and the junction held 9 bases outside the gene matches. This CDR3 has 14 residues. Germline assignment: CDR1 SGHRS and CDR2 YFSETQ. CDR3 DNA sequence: TGCGCCAGTTCCGGGGGGGGACCTCCCTACGAGCAGTACTTC. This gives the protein CASSGGGPPYEQYF.

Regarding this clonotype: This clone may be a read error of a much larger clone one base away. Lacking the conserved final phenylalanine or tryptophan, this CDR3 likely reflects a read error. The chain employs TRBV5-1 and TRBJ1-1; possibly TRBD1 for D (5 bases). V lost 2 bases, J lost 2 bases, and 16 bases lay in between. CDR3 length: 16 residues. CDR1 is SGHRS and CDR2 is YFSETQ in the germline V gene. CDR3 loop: CASSLAPGLVNTEAFS. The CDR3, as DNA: TGCGCCAGCAGCTTAGCCCCGGGACTGGTTAACACTGAAGCTTTCTCT.

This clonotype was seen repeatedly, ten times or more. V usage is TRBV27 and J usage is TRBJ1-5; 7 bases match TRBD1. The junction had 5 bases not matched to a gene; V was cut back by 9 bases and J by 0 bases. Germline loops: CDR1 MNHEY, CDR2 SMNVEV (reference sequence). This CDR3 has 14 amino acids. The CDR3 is CASGGTDSNQPQHF. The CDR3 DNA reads TGTGCCAGTGGGGGGACAGATAGCAATCAGCCCCAGCATTTT.

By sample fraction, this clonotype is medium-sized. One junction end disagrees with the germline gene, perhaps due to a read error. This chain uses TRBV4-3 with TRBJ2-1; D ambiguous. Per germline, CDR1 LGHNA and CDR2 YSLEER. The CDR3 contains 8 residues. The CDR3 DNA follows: TGCGCCAGCAGCCCGGGTTTGTTC. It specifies CASSPGLF.

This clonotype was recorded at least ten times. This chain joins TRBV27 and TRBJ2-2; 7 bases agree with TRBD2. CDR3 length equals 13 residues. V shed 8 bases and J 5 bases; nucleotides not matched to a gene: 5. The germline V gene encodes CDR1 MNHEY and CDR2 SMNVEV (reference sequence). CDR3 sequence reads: CASRDYQTGELFF. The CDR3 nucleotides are TGTGCCAGCCGGGACTATCAAACCGGGGAGCTGTTTTTT.

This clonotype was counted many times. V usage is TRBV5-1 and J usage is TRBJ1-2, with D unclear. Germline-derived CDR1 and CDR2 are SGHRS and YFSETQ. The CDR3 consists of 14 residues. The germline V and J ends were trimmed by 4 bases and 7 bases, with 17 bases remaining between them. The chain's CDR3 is CASSLEGGSLGYTF. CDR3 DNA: TGCGCCAGCAGCCTGGAGGGAGGGTCTCTTGGCTACACCTTC.

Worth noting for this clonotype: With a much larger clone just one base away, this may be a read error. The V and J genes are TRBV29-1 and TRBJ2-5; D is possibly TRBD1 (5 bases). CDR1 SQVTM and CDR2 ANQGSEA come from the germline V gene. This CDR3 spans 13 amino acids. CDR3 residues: CSVDGAEQEAQYF. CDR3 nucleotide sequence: TGCAGCGTTGATGGGGCAGAGCAAGAGGCCCAGTACTTC.

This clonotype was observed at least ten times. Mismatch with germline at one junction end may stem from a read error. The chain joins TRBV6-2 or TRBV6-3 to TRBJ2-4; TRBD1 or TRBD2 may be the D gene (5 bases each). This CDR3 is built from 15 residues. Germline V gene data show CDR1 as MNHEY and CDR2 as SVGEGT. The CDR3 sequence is CATSYAAGTKNIQYF. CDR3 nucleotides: TGTGCCACCAGTTACGCAGCCGGGACGAAAAACATTCAGTACTTC.

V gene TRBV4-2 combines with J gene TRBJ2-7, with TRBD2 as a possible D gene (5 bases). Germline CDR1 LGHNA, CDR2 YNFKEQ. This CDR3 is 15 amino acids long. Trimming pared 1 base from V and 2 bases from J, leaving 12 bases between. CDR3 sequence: CASSQAQRAPYEQYF. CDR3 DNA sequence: TGTGCCAGCAGCCAAGCGCAGAGGGCCCCCTACGAGCAGTACTTC.